The T cell receptor beta chain described here comes from a study of CD8+CD57+ T cells in acquired aplastic anemia. Study in general: Sorted cells (CD4+ and CD8+) yielded DNA amounts that averaged about 2.9 ug. As sequenced from healthy donors, CD4+ cells averaged around 11 million reads.

Trimming took 0 bases from V and 4 from J, leaving 11 bases between them. Per the germline V gene, CDR1 is SGDLS and CDR2 is YYNGEE. CDR3 length: 15 amino acids. With regard to this clonotype: Its specificity is unknown. Because it lacks the conserved phenylalanine or tryptophan at the end, this CDR3 is likely a read error.

Using genomic DNA as the template, TCR beta VDJ and CDR3 profiling was carried out. TCRdb redid the calling of the reads with MiXCR, one entry per CDR3 protein. The data hold around 190,000 distinct CDR3 sequences, with around 60% observed a single time. Study-level points and caveats: Any difference that existed in CD8+ Simpson's diversity between patients and controls was not significant. Common to patients and controls were about 31 CD8+ CDR3 sequences.

The chain is built from TRBV9 and TRBJ1-3, with D possibly matching TRBD1 (5 bases). The sample comprised sorted CD4+, CD8+, or CD8+CD57+ T cells (not recorded which) from PBMCs. This TCR was recovered from a human donor in good health. This CDR3 is CASSVEGAAGNTIYL. Written as DNA, the CDR3 is TGTGCCAGCAGCGTAGAAGGGGCGGCGGGAAACACCATATATCTT.